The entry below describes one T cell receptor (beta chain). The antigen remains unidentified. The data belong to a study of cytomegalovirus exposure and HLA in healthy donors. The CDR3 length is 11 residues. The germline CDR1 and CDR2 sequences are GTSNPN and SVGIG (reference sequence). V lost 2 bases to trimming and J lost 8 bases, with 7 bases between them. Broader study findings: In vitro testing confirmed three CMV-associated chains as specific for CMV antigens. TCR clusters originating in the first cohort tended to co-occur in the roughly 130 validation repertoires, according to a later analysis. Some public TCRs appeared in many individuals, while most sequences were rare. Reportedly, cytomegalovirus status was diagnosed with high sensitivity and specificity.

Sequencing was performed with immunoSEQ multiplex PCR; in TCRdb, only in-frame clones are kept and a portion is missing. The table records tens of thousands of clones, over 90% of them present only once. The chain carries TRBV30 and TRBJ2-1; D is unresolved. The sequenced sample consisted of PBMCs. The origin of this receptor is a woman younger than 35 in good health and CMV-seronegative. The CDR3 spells CAWSFRDEQFF. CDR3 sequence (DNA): TGTGCCTGGAGTTTTCGCGATGAGCAGTTCTTC.